This paragraph reports one T cell receptor beta chain. This CDR3 spans 18 amino acids. CDR1 MNHEY and CDR2 SVGEGT come from the germline V gene. Trimming left V 0 bases short and J 8 bases short, with 20 bases between. Profiling relied on immunoSEQ multiplex PCR, and the TCRdb table lists in-frame clones only, not all of them. The repertoire has about 41,000 clones, around 83% of them found once; the top ten carry less than 45%. This specimen belongs to a study of blood T cell repertoires in COVID-19. In the study overall: In each case, the material was cDNA or gDNA derived from T cells, B-cell-depleted T cells, or PBMCs.

Source material: peripheral blood. The receptor was derived from a woman of 80 years or more with active or convalescent COVID-19. This sequence joins TRBV6-2 or TRBV6-3 and TRBJ1-6; no definite D call. CDR3 nucleotides: TGTGCCAGCAGTTACTCGAGGGTTTTGCGACCGACTGATTCACCCCTCCACTTT. It yields the protein CASSYSRVLRPTDSPLHF.